The 29 T cell receptor beta chains given below trace back to one sample, sequenced in a study of T cells in Graves' hyperthyroidism and ophthalmopathy (dated by TCRdb to about 2019). Libraries were built with multiplex PCR. These reads were obtained on an Illumina HiSeq 2000. The TCR beta CDR3 regions were amplified from the RNA transcripts. A first-round RT-PCR of the TCR CDR3 used the HTBI primer set with the Qiagen OneStep RT-PCR kit. TCRdb redid the processing of the public reads, applying fastp at Q25 and MiXCR, and retained in-frame beta chains. Entries that share a CDR3 protein sequence are merged under the most common genes and DNA. For this sample there are a few hundred thousand distinct CDR3 sequences; 20% to 25% appear just once. The ten largest account for roughly 29% of the sample. Sequences were obtained from blood. These receptor sequences come from a man between 18 and 29 years old with Graves' hyperthyroidism.

Only a few counts were recorded for this clonotype. A junction boundary mismatches the germline segment, possibly from a read error. The chain employs TRBV2 and TRBJ2-2, with D perhaps TRBD1 (5 bases). The CDR3 has 15 residues. The V gene's germline CDR1 is SNHLY and CDR2 FYNNEI. CDR3 region: CASSGAGRGTGELFF. The CDR3 coding sequence is TGTGCTAGCAGTGGGGCAGGGCGTGGCACCGGGGAGCTGTTTTTT. Using reference TRBV2 and TRBJ2-2 for the parts outside the CDR3, the full variable domain is EPEVTQTPSHQVTQMGQEVILRCVPISNHLYFYWYRQILGQKVEFLVSFYNNEISEKSEIFDDQFSVERPDGSNFTLKIRSTKLEDSAMYFCASSGAGRGTGELFFGEGSRLTVL.

This clonotype occurred many times. The chain links TRBV2 to TRBJ2-7; TRBD1 agrees at 10 bases. V lost 6 bases, J lost 3 bases, and 8 bases stayed unmatched. Germline assignment: CDR1 SNHLY and CDR2 FYNNEI. CDR3 length equals 15 residues. The CDR3 protein is CASRLDRGGVYEQYF. The CDR3 DNA sequence: TGTGCCAGCAGACTGGACAGGGGGGGCGTCTACGAGCAGTACTTC.

Many counts were recorded for this clonotype. The chain carries TRBV27 and TRBJ2-7, with 8 bases fitting TRBD2. J gave up 0 bases and V 2 bases, and 3 bases lay outside the gene matches. This CDR3 is built from 15 residues. Germline V CDR1 and CDR2: MNHEY, SMNVEV (reference sequence). CDR3 sequence reads: CASSLRAGGSYEQYF. The CDR3 DNA sequence: TGTGCCAGCAGTTTACGGGCGGGGGGCTCCTACGAGCAGTACTTC.

The V gene is TRBV28, the J gene TRBJ2-7, with TRBD1 identical over 7 bases. The V and J ends lost 6 bases and 5 bases, in that order; junction bases with no gene match: 7. Germline CDR1 reads MDHEN; CDR2 reads SYDVKM. This CDR3 spans 13 amino acids. The CDR3 DNA is TGTGCCAGCAGGAGGGGGCGCCCCCACGAGCAGTACTTC. Its translation is CASRRGRPHEQYF. Drawing the rest from reference TRBV28 and TRBJ2-7, the complete variable domain is DVKVTQSSRYLVKRTGEKVFLECVQDMDHENMFWYRQDPGLGLRLIYFSYDVKMKEKGDIPEGYSVSREKKERFSLILESASTNQTSMYLCASRRGRPHEQYFGPGTRLTVT.

The sample holds many counts of this clonotype. The chain joins TRBV7-2 to TRBJ2-5; TRBD2 matches at 10 bases. V was pared by 2 bases and J by 7 bases, with 7 bases of the junction left unmatched. This CDR3 region has 15 residues. The germline V gene encodes CDR1 SGHTA and CDR2 FQGNSA. CDR3 protein: CASSLPGTSDGTQYF. The CDR3 bases are TGTGCCAGCAGCTTACCCGGGACTAGCGATGGGACCCAGTACTTC.

This clonotype has a single count. The chain is built from TRBV20-1 and TRBJ2-7, with no clear D. CDR1 and CDR2 (germline): DFQATT, SNEGSKA (reference sequence). The CDR3 extends over 11 amino acids. Deletions cut 8 bases from V and 3 bases from J, with 11 bases between. CDR3 amino acids: CSSGRNYEQYV. The CDR3 DNA follows: TGCAGTAGTGGACGTAACTACGAGCAGTACGTC.

This clonotype was observed a few times. The rearrangement links TRBV30 to TRBJ1-2; D unresolved. The CDR3 sequence is 13 residues long. V lost 3 bases and J 1 base, leaving 9 bases between the germline ends. Germline CDR1 GTSNPN, CDR2 SVGIG (reference sequence). The chain's CDR3 is CAWRAGSNYGYTF. In DNA form, the CDR3 reads TGTGCCTGGAGAGCCGGGAGTAACTATGGCTACACCTTC.

This rearrangement joins TRBV10-3 to TRBJ2-2; TRBD1 matches 10 bases. This CDR3 is 16 amino acids long. From germline, CDR1 is ENHRY and CDR2 SYGVKD. V gave up 6 bases and J gave up 4 bases; unmatched junction bases: 8. The CDR3 loop reads CAIRDTGTGVTGELFF. The CDR3, as DNA: TGTGCCATCAGAGATACCGGGACAGGGGTCACCGGGGAGCTGTTTTTT.

This clonotype was found many times. This chain joins TRBV13 and TRBJ2-5; D not resolved. Germline CDR1 is PRHDT and CDR2 is FYEKMQ (reference sequence). The CDR3 sequence is 13 residues long. V lost 5 bases and J 8 bases, leaving 15 bases between the germline ends. The CDR3 sequence is CASSHGDPGTQYF. Written as DNA, the CDR3 is TGTGCCAGCAGCCACGGAGACCCCGGTACCCAGTACTTC.

This clonotype has just one count. The chain has TRBV27 and TRBJ1-1, with D uncertain. Trimming took off 7 bases at V and 6 bases at J, with 9 bases between the two ends. The CDR3 has 11 residues. From germline, CDR1 is MNHEY and CDR2 SMNVEV (reference sequence). This CDR3 reads CASKGGPEAFF. CDR3 in DNA: TGTGCCAGCAAAGGTGGCCCTGAAGCTTTCTTT.

This clonotype was counted at least ten times. The chain has TRBV19 and TRBJ2-2; 9 bases map to TRBD1. The V gene's germline CDR1 is LNHDA and CDR2 SQIVND (reference sequence). The CDR3 runs 16 residues. V trimming: 10 bases; J trimming: 7 bases; junction bases outside the gene matches: 16. Written as DNA, the CDR3 is TGTGCCACGCTATCTCAGACAGGGGGTTTCAGCGGGGAGCTGTTTTTT. Translating it yields CATLSQTGGFSGELFF. Filled out from reference TRBV19 and TRBJ2-2, the complete variable domain reads DGGITQSPKYLFRKEGQNVTLSCEQNLNHDAMYWYRQDPGQGLRLIYYSQIVNDFQKGDIAEGYSVSREKKESFPLTVTSAQKNPTAFYLCATLSQTGGFSGELFFGEGSRLTVL.

This clonotype was seen repeatedly, ten times or more. V usage is TRBV7-9 and J usage is TRBJ2-5, with D possibly TRBD2 on 6 matching bases. V gave up 5 bases and J gave up 5 bases, with 15 bases separating them. This CDR3 is built from 14 residues. Germline CDR1 is SEHNR and CDR2 is FQNEAQ (reference sequence). In DNA form, the CDR3 reads TGTGCCAGCAGCCCGAGGACTAATGGGGAGACCCAGTACTTC. Translated: CASSPRTNGETQYF.

The rearrangement joins TRBV6-1 to TRBJ1-1, with 12 positions matching TRBD1. The V and J ends lost 6 bases and 11 bases, in that order; junction bases with no gene match: 10. CDR1 MNHNS and CDR2 SASEGT come from the germline V gene. The CDR3 contains 14 residues. CDR3: CASSSRDRGRPAFF. The CDR3, as DNA: TGTGCCAGCAGCAGCCGGGACAGGGGGCGTCCGGCTTTCTTT.

In DNA, the CDR3 is TGCAGTGCAGGACAGAGAACCGACAGGGGGCAAGAGACCCAGTACTTC. Translation: CSAGQRTDRGQETQYF. The V gene is TRBV20-1, the J gene TRBJ2-5; 9 nucleotides match TRBD1. J gave up 2 bases and V 6 bases, and 13 bases lay outside the gene matches. The germline V gene encodes CDR1 DFQATT and CDR2 SNEGSKA (reference sequence). The CDR3 loop spans 16 amino acids.

This clonotype came up many times. This rearrangement joins TRBV6-5 to TRBJ1-2, with no clear D. The CDR3 spans 17 residues. CDR1 is MNHEY, CDR2 SVGAGI, per germline. V lost 2 bases and J lost 0, with 16 bases in between. The CDR3: CASSYPGSSPSNYGYTF. CDR3 bases: TGTGCCAGCAGTTACCCCGGTTCCTCCCCTTCTAACTATGGCTACACCTTC.

This clonotype was observed a few times. The CDR3 spells CASSSDINSGNTIYF. The CDR3 nucleotides are TGCGCCAGCAGCTCGGACATCAACTCTGGAAACACCATATATTTT. V usage is TRBV5-1 and J usage is TRBJ1-3, with D perhaps matching TRBD1 (5 bases). Germline V CDR1 and CDR2: SGHRS, YFSETQ. V was clipped by 3 bases and J by 0 bases, with 10 bases between them. The CDR3 sequence is 15 residues long.

This clonotype was recorded at least ten times. The V call is TRBV28, the J call TRBJ2-5, with D tentatively TRBD2 (5 bases). Germline lookup yields CDR1 MDHEN and CDR2 SYDVKM. The CDR3 has 14 residues. V was trimmed by 6 bases and J by 4 bases, leaving 15 bases between them. The CDR3 DNA sequence: TGTGCCAGCAGCCCTAGCCGAAGGCGAGAGACCCAGTACTTC. As protein: CASSPSRRRETQYF.

This clonotype was counted at least ten times. The rearrangement joins TRBV19 to TRBJ1-5; D ambiguous. The V gene's germline CDR1 is LNHDA and CDR2 SQIVND (reference sequence). Trimming cost V 0 bases and J 3 bases, with 9 bases left between them. The length of the CDR3 is 15 residues. The CDR3 sequence: CASSIEQTVNQPQHF. The DNA of the CDR3 is TGTGCCAGTAGTATAGAACAGACGGTCAATCAGCCCCAGCATTTT.

This clonotype was recorded many times. The chain uses TRBV12-3 or TRBV12-4 and TRBJ2-7, with 9 bases matching TRBD1. The CDR3 runs 16 residues. After removal of 4 bases from V and 0 bases from J, the junction contained 7 bases not matched to a gene. The CDR3 sequence is CASSSGTGLLSYEQYF. The CDR3 nucleotides are TGTGCCAGCAGTTCCGGGACAGGGCTTCTCTCCTACGAGCAGTACTTC.

The sample holds many counts of this clonotype. The rearrangement links TRBV6-5 to TRBJ1-2; possibly TRBD1 for D (5 bases). The CDR3 contains 14 residues. Germline V gene data show CDR1 as MNHEY and CDR2 as SVGAGI. Trimming pared 7 bases from V and 4 bases from J, leaving 16 bases between. The CDR3 here is CASIREGILYGYTF. Written as DNA, the CDR3 is TGTGCCAGCATTCGAGAGGGGATTCTCTATGGCTACACCTTC.

This clonotype was detected only a few times. The gene calls are TRBV4-1 and TRBJ2-5; D possibly corresponds to TRBD1 (5 bases). Per germline, CDR1 MGHRA and CDR2 YSYEKL. The CDR3 has 15 residues. V dropped 4 bases and J dropped 4 bases, with 16 bases sitting between them. Here the CDR3 reads CASSRQGNSGETQYF. CDR3 sequence (DNA): TGCGCCAGCAGCCGCCAGGGAAACTCCGGAGAGACCCAGTACTTC.

The chain recombines TRBV5-5 with TRBJ1-1; D ambiguous. V was cut by 4 bases and J by 2 bases, with 18 bases left in between. This CDR3 region has 16 residues. Germline CDR1 SGHKS, CDR2 YYEKEE (reference sequence). CDR3 amino acids: CASSGTRRNLNTEAFF. DNA for the CDR3: TGTGCCAGCAGCGGAACCCGGCGGAACCTCAACACTGAAGCTTTCTTT.

Ten or more counts support this clonotype. A read error may account for a junction end that differs from germline. The rearrangement uses TRBV6-5 and TRBJ1-5, with D perhaps matching TRBD1 (5 bases). The V gene's germline CDR1 is MNHEY and CDR2 SVGAGI. The CDR3 spans 14 residues. CDR3: CASSDSGTNQPQHF. In DNA form, the CDR3 reads TGTGCCAGCAGTGACTCAGGGACCAATCAGCCCCAGCATTTT.

The chain joins TRBV4-1 to TRBJ1-6, with D hard to call. The CDR3 consists of 17 residues. The V gene lost 1 base and the J gene lost 5 bases, with 15 bases spanning the gap. CDR1 and CDR2 (germline): MGHRA, YSYEKL. CDR3 in amino acids: CASSQVPGVDHNSPLHF. The CDR3 region has the DNA TGCGCCAGCAGCCAAGTGCCCGGGGTAGACCATAATTCACCCCTCCACTTT.

This chain joins TRBV9 and TRBJ1-5; D is possibly TRBD1 (5 bases). V dropped 4 bases and J dropped 5 bases, with 16 bases sitting between them. Germline loops: CDR1 SGDLS, CDR2 YYNGEE. The CDR3 contains 15 residues. CDR3 sequence reads: CASSISGDSYQPQHF. The CDR3 DNA reads TGTGCCAGCAGCATCTCCGGTGACAGTTATCAGCCCCAGCATTTT.

There are a few counts of this clonotype. The chain combines TRBV10-3 with TRBJ2-7, with a possible D match to TRBD1 (6 bases). The CDR3 runs to 15 residues. Germline V CDR1 and CDR2: ENHRY, SYGVKD. V gave up 10 bases and J gave up 3 bases, with 22 bases separating them. The CDR3 DNA is TGTGCCACCACCCGCCCGGGGACAAGTCTCTACGAGCAGTACTTC. Residues: CATTRPGTSLYEQYF.

The table lists this clonotype with many counts. This chain connects TRBV29-1 to TRBJ1-2; TRBD1 agrees at 7 bases. Germline CDR1 is SQVTM and CDR2 is ANQGSEA. The length of the CDR3 is 10 residues. V was clipped by 6 bases and J by 6 bases; unmatched bases: 1. Here the CDR3 reads CSVGTDGYTF. DNA of the CDR3: TGCAGCGTAGGGACAGATGGCTACACCTTC. The full variable domain, completed using reference TRBV29-1 and TRBJ1-2, is SAVISQKPSRDICQRGTSLTIQCQVDSQVTMMFWYRQQPGQSLTLIATANQGSEATYESGFVIDKFPISRPNLTFSTLTVSNMSPEDSSIYLCSVGTDGYTFGSGTRLTVV.

This sequence joins TRBV4-1 and TRBJ2-7; unclear D gene. CDR3 length: 13 amino acids. Trimming cost V 3 bases and J 4 bases, with 10 bases left between them. The germline gives CDR1 MGHRA, CDR2 YSYEKL. The chain's CDR3 is CASSQGTEYEQYF. The CDR3 DNA follows: TGCGCCAGCAGCCAGGGCACAGAGTACGAGCAGTACTTC.

V and J are TRBV5-8 and TRBJ1-2; TRBD1 might be the D (6 bases). The CDR3 loop spans 14 amino acids. The V and J ends lost 3 bases and 7 bases respectively, with 16 bases between them. Per germline, CDR1 SGHTS and CDR2 YDEGEE. The CDR3: CASSWPGGASGYTF. CDR3 DNA sequence: TGTGCCAGCAGCTGGCCCGGGGGGGCGTCTGGCTACACCTTC.